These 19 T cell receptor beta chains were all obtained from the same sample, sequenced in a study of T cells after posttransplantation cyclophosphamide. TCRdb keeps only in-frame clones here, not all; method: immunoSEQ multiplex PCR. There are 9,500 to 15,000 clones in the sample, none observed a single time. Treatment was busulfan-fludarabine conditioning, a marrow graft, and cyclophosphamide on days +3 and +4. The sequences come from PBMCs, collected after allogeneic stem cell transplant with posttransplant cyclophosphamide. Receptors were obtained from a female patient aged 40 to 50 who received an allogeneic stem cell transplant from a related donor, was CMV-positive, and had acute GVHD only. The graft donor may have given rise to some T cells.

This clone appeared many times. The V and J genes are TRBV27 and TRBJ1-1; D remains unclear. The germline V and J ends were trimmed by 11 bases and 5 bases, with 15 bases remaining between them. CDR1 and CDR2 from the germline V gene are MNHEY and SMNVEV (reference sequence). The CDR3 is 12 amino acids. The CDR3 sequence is CAHVGWETEAFF. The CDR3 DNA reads TGTGCCCACGTTGGGTGGGAGACTGAAGCTTTCTTT.

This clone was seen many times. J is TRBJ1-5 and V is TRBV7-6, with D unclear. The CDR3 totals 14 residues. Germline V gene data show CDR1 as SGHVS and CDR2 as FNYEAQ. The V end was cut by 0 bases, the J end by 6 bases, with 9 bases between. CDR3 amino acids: CASSLAAGSQPQHF. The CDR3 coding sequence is TGTGCCAGCAGCTTAGCGGCGGGTAGTCAGCCCCAGCATTTT.

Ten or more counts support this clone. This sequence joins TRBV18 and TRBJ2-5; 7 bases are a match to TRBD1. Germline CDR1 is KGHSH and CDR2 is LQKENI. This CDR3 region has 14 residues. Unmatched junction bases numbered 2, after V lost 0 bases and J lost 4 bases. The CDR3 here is CASSPPYRGETQYF. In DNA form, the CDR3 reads TGTGCCAGCTCACCACCGTACAGGGGAGAGACCCAGTACTTC. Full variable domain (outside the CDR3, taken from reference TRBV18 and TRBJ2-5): NAGVMQNPRHLVRRRGQEARLRCSPMKGHSHVYWYRQLPEEGLKFMVYLQKENIIDESGMPKERFSAEFPKEGPSILRIQQVVRGDSAAYFCASSPPYRGETQYFGPGTRLLVL.

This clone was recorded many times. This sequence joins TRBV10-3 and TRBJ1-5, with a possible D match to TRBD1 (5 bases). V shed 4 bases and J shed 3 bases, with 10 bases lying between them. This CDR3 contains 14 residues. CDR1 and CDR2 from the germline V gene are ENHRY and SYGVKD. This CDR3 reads CAISGPGDNQPQHF. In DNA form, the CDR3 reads TGTGCCATCAGTGGTCCGGGGGACAATCAGCCCCAGCATTTT.

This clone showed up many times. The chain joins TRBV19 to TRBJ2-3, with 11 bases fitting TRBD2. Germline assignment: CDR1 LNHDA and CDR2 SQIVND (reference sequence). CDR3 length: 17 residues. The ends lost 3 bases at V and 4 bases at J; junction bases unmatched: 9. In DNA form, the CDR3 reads TGTGCCAGTAGTATTCCAGGTGGTAGCGGGGGGGCAGATACGCAGTATTTT. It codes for CASSIPGGSGGADTQYF.

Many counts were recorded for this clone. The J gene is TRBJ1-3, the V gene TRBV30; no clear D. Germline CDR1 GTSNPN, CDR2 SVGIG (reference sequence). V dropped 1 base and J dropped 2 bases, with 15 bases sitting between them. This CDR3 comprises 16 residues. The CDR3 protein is CAWSARSWYAGNTIYF. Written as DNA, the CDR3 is TGTGCCTGGAGTGCGAGGTCTTGGTATGCTGGAAACACCATATATTTT.

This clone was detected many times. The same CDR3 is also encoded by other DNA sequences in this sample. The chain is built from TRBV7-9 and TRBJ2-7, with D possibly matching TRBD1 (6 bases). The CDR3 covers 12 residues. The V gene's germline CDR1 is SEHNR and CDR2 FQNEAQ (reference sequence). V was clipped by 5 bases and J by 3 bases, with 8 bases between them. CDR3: CASSQDSYEQYV. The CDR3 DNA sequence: TGTGCCAGCAGCCAGGACAGCTACGAGCAGTACGTC.

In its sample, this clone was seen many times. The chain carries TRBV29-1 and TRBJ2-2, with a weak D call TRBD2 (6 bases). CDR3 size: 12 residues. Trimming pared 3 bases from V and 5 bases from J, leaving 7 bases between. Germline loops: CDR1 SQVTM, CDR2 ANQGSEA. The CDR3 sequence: CSVDRGTGELFF. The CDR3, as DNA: TGCAGCGTTGATCGGGGGACCGGGGAGCTGTTTTTT.

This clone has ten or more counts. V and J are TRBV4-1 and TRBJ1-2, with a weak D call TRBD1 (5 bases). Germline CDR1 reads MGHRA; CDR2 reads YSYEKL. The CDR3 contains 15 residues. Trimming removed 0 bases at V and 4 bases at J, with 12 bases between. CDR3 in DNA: TGCGCCAGCAGCCAAGACGAACAGGAAATCTATGGCTACACCTTC. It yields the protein CASSQDEQEIYGYTF.

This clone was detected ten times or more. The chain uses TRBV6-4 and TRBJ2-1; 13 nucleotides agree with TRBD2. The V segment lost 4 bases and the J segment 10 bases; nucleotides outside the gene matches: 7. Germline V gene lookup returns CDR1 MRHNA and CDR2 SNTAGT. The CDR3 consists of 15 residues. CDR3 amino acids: CASSGGLAGVGEQFF. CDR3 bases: TGTGCCAGCAGTGGTGGACTAGCGGGAGTCGGCGAGCAGTTCTTC.

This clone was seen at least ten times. In DNA, the CDR3 is TGTGCCAGCAGCCTCTGGACTAGCGGGGACTCAGATACGCAGTATTTT. This translates into CASSLWTSGDSDTQYF. The V and J genes are TRBV7-3 and TRBJ2-3; 12 bases map to TRBD2. After removal of 5 bases from V and 4 bases from J, the junction contained 7 bases not matched to a gene. CDR1 and CDR2 from the germline V gene are SGHTA and FQGTGA. The CDR3 loop spans 16 amino acids. Using reference TRBV7-3 and TRBJ2-3 for the parts outside the CDR3, the full variable domain is GAGVSQTPSNKVTEKGKYVELRCDPISGHTALYWYRQSLGQGPEFLIYFQGTGAADDSGLPNDRFFAVRPEGSVSTLKIQRTERGDSAVYLCASSLWTSGDSDTQYFGPGTRLTVL.

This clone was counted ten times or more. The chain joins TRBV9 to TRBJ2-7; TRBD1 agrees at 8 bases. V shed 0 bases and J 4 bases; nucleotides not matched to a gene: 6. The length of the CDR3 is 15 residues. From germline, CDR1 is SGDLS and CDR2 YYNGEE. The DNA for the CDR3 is TGTGCCAGCAGCGTAGGACAGGGGCAGGGGTACGAGCAGTACTTC. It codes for CASSVGQGQGYEQYF.

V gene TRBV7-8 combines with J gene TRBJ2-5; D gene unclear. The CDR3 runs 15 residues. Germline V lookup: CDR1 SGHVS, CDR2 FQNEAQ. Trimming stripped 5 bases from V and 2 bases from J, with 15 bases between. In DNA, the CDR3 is TGTGCCAGCAGCAGCTGGGCCCCGCGTCAAGAGACCCAGTACTTC. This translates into CASSSWAPRQETQYF.

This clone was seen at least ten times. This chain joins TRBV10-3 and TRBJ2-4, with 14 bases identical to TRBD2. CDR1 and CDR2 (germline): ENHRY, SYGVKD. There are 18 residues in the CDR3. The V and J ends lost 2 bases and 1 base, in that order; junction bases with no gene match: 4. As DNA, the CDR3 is TGTGCCATCAGTGAGGGACTAGCGGGAGGAGGGGCCAAAAACATTCAGTACTTC. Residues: CAISEGLAGGGAKNIQYF.

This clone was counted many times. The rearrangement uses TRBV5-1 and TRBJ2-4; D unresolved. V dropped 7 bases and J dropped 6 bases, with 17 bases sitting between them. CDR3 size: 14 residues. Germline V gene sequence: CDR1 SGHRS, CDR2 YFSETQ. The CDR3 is CASRPEAGGNIQYF. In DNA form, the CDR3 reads TGCGCCAGCCGCCCCGAAGCCGGCGGAAACATTCAGTACTTC.

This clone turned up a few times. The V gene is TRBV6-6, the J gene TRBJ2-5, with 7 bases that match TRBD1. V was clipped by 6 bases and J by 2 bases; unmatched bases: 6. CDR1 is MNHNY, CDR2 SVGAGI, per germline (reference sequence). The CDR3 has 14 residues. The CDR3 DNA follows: TGTGCCAGCAGAGGGGACAGTCGTCAAGAGACCCAGTACTTC. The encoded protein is CASRGDSRQETQYF.

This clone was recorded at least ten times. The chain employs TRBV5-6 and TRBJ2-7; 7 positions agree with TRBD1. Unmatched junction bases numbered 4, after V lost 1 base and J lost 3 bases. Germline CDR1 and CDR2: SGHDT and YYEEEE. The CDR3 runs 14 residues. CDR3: CASSLFPGGYEQYF. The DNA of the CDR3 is TGTGCCAGCAGCTTGTTCCCAGGGGGCTACGAGCAGTACTTC.

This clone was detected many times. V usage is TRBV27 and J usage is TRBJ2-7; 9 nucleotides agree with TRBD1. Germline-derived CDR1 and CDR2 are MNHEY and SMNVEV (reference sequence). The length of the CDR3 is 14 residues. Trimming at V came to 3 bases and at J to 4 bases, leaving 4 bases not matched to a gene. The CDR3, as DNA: TGTGCCAGCAGTTTGAAGGACAGGGGTTACGAGCAGTACTTC. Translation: CASSLKDRGYEQYF.

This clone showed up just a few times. Here the CDR3 DNA reads TGCGCCAGCAGCTTGTCCTTACCCGGGACTAGCGGGGGTAGAGACGGGGGTGAGCAGTTCTTC. Its translation is CASSLSLPGTSGGRDGGEQFF. The chain couples TRBV5-1 to TRBJ2-1; 14 positions agree with TRBD2. V lost 1 base, J lost 9 bases, and 21 bases stayed unmatched. The CDR3 is 21 amino acids. Germline V gene sequence: CDR1 SGHRS, CDR2 YFSETQ.